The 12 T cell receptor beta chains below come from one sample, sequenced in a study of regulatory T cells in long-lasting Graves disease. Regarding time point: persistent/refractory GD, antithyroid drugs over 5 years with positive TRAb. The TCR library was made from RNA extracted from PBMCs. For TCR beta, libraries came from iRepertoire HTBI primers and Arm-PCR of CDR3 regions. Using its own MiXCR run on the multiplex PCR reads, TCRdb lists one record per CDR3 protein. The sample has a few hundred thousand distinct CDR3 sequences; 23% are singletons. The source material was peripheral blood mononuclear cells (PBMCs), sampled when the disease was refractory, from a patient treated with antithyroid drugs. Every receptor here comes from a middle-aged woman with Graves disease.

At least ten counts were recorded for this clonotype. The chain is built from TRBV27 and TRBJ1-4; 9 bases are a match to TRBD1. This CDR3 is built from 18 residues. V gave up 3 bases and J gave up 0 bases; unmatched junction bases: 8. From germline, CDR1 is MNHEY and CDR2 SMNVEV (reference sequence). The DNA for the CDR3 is TGTGCCAGCAGTTTCCGGGACAGGGCTTCAGCAACTAATGAAAAACTGTTTTTT. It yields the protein CASSFRDRASATNEKLFF.

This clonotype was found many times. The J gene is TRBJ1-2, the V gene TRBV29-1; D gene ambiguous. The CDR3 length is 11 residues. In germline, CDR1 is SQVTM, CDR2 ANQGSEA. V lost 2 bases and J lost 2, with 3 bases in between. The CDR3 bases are TGCAGCGTTGAAACGAACTATGGCTACACCTTC. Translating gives CSVETNYGYTF.

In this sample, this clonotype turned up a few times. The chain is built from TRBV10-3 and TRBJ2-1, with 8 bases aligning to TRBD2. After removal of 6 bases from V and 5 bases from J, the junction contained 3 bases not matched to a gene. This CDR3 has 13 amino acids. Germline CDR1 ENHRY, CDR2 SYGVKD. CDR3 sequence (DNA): TGTGCCATCAGAGCGGGAGCAAACAATGAGCAGTTCTTC. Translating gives CAIRAGANNEQFF.

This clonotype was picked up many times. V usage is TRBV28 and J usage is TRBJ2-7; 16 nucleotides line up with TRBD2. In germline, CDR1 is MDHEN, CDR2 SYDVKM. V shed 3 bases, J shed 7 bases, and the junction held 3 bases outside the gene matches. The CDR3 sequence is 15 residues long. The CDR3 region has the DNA TGTGCCAGCAGTTTGGGACTAGCGGGAGGGAAAGAGCAGTACTTC. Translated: CASSLGLAGGKEQYF.

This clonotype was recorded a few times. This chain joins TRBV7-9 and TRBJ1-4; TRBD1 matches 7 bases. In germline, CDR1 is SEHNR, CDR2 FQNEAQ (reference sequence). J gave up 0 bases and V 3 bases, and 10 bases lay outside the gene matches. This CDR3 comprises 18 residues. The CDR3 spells CASSLGQQALATNEKLFF. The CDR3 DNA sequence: TGTGCCAGCAGCTTGGGACAGCAAGCTCTGGCAACTAATGAAAAACTGTTTTTT.

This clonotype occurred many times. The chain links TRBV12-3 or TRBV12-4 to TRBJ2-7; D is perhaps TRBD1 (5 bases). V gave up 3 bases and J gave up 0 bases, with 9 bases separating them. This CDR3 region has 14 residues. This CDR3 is CASSFGDSSYEQYF. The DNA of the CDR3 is TGTGCCAGCAGTTTCGGAGACAGCTCCTACGAGCAGTACTTC.

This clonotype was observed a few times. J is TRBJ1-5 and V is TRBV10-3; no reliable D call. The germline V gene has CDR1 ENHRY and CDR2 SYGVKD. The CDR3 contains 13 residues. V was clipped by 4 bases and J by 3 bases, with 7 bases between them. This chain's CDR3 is CAISGLSNQPQHF. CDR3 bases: TGTGCCATCAGTGGGTTGTCCAATCAGCCCCAGCATTTT.

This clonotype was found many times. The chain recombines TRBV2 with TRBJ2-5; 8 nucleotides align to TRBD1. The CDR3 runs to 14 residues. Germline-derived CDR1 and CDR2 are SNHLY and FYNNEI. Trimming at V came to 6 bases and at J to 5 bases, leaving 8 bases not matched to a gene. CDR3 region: CASSGQGISETQYF. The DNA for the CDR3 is TGTGCCAGCAGCGGACAGGGTATTTCGGAGACCCAGTACTTC.

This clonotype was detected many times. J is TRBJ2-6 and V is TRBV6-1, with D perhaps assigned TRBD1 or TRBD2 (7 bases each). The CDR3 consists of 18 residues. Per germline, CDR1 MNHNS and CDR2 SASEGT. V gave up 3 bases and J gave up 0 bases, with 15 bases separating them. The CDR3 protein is CASSDPTGRGSGANVLTF. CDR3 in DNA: TGTGCCAGCAGTGATCCGACAGGGAGGGGCTCTGGGGCCAACGTCCTGACTTTC.

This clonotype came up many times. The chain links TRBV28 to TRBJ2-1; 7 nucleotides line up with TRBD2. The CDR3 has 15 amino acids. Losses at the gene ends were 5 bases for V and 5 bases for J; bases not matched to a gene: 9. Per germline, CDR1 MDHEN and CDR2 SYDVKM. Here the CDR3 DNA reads TGTGCCAGCAGTCCCAACAGCGGGGTTAACAATGAGCAGTTCTTC. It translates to CASSPNSGVNNEQFF.

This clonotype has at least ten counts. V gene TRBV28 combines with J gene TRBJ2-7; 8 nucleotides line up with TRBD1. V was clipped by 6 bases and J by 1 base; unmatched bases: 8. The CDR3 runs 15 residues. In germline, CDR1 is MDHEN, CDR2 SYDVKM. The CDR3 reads CASRAGGEGSYEQYF. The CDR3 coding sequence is TGTGCCAGCAGGGCAGGGGGCGAGGGTTCCTACGAGCAGTACTTC.

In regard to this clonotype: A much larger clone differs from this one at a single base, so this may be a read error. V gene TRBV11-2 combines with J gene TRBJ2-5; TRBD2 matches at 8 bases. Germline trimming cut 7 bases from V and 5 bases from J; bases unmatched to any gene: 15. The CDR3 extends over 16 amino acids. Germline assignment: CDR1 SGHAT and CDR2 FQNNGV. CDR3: CASNPVEAGGGETQYF. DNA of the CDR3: TGTGCCAGCAACCCAGTAGAGGCGGGAGGCGGGGAGACCCAGTACTTC.